The sequence of this TCR beta chain was determined in a study of blood T cell repertoires in COVID-19. About the study: In each case, the material was cDNA or gDNA derived from T cells, B-cell-depleted T cells, or PBMCs.

Germline values: CDR1 SGDLS, CDR2 YYNGEE. The CDR3 loop spans 17 amino acids. With 3 bases clipped from V and 4 bases from J, the junction kept 4 bases outside the gene matches. Under the authors' procedure: Reference gene primer amplification gave nucleated cell count estimates. Libraries were prepared by immunoSEQ multiplex PCR; TCRdb keeps only in-frame clonotypes and omits some of them. That table is the source of V, J and clone size, and D and trimming were worked out from the DNA. The profile shows around 130,000 clones, roughly 84% of them singletons. Sequencing was performed on PBMCs or T cells enriched from blood (not recorded which). The V gene is TRBV9, the J gene TRBJ2-2; 15 nucleotides align to TRBD2. This receptor was identified in a woman between 25 and 40 years old who had recovered from COVID-19. In DNA, the CDR3 is TGTGCCAGCAGCGCCCAGGGACTAGCGGGAGGCACCGGGGAGCTGTTTTTT. It translates to CASSAQGLAGGTGELFF.